The 21 T cell receptor beta chains below come from one sample, sequenced in a study of OX40 agonist ivuxolimab in advanced cancers. Data came from immunoSEQ multiplex PCR; TCRdb stores just in-frame clones and leaves some out. The sample yields around 80,000 clones, more than 70% seen once. Sequenced here: CD4+ or CD8+ T cells sorted from blood, sampled in a trial of the OX40 agonist ivuxolimab. The receptors shown here come from an adult with an advanced solid tumor such as melanoma, head and neck, liver or kidney cancer.

The chain combines TRBV5-1 with TRBJ1-2; D is undetermined. With 2 bases removed from V and 1 base from J, the gap between germline ends came to 3 bases. The CDR3 runs to 12 residues. Germline CDR1 and CDR2: SGHRS and YFSETQ. CDR3 nucleotides: TGCGCCAGCAGCTTCAGTAACTATGGCTACACCTTC. Amino acid sequence: CASSFSNYGYTF.

The chain combines TRBV10-3 with TRBJ1-2; D gene unclear. V lost 2 bases to trimming and J lost 4 bases, with 11 bases between them. The V gene's germline CDR1 is ENHRY and CDR2 SYGVKD. The CDR3 contains 14 residues. The DNA for the CDR3 is TGTGCCATCAGTGAGGGGCAGTCGGGCTATGGCTACACCTTC. Translated: CAISEGQSGYGYTF.

The rearrangement uses TRBV5-1 and TRBJ2-7, with TRBD1 identical over 10 bases. CDR1 and CDR2 (germline): SGHRS, YFSETQ. This CDR3 is 15 amino acids long. Unmatched junction bases numbered 7, after V lost 3 bases and J lost 4 bases. The CDR3 coding sequence is TGCGCCAGCAGCTGGGGCGGGACAGGGGTTTACGAGCAGTACTTC. Encoded protein: CASSWGGTGVYEQYF.

This chain joins TRBV19 and TRBJ1-2; possible D gene TRBD1, 6 bases. The length of the CDR3 is 15 residues. Germline values: CDR1 LNHDA, CDR2 SQIVND (reference sequence). Trimming removed 3 bases at V and 0 bases at J, with 11 bases between. The CDR3: CASSILTGTNYGYTF. The CDR3 DNA is TGTGCCAGTAGTATTCTGACAGGCACTAACTATGGCTACACCTTC.

The chain is built from TRBV28 and TRBJ1-2, with 11 nucleotides matching TRBD1. The CDR3 totals 16 residues. CDR1 and CDR2 from the germline V gene are MDHEN and SYDVKM. The ends lost 5 bases at V and 8 bases at J; junction bases unmatched: 13. The DNA for the CDR3 is TGTGCCAGCAGTGTTTACGCCGGACAGGGGGCAGGAGGCTACACCTTC. It yields the protein CASSVYAGQGAGGYTF.

The chain has TRBV7-9 and TRBJ2-1; TRBD2 agrees at 7 bases. The J segment lost 2 bases and the V segment lost 5 bases, leaving 18 bases of the junction unmatched. This CDR3 is 19 amino acids long. Germline CDR1 is SEHNR and CDR2 is FQNEAQ (reference sequence). The CDR3 nucleotides read TGTGCCAGCAGCCCCGGGACCCGGGGGGTTCCGGCGCCCTACAATGAGCAGTTCTTC. As protein: CASSPGTRGVPAPYNEQFF.

The CDR3: CASSFGQGSYNEQFF. CDR3 DNA sequence: TGTGCCAGCAGCTTTGGACAGGGCTCTTACAATGAGCAGTTCTTC. The gene calls are TRBV6-6 and TRBJ2-1, with TRBD1 matching over 8 bases. With V trimmed by 6 bases and J by 4 bases, 8 bases remained unmatched. The germline V gene encodes CDR1 MNHNY and CDR2 SVGAGI (reference sequence). CDR3 length equals 15 residues.

The chain combines TRBV5-4 with TRBJ1-3; tentative D call: TRBD1 (5 bases). Trimming pared 0 bases from V and 4 bases from J, leaving 11 bases between. Germline V lookup: CDR1 SGHNT, CDR2 YYREEE (reference sequence). The CDR3 length is 15 residues. In DNA, the CDR3 is TGTGCCAGCAGCTTGGGGGGCGCGGGCGGAAACACCATATATTTT. Amino acids: CASSLGGAGGNTIYF. Using reference TRBV5-4 and TRBJ1-3 for the parts outside the CDR3, the full variable domain is ETGVTQSPTHLIKTRGQQVTLRCSSQSGHNTVSWYQQALGQGPQFIFQYYREEENGRGNFPPRFSGLQFPNYSSELNVNALELDDSALYLCASSLGGAGGNTIYFGEGSWLTVV.

The chain joins TRBV6-5 to TRBJ2-3; the D gene is possibly TRBD2 (6 bases). This CDR3 comprises 14 residues. V was shortened by 5 bases and J by 2 bases, with 11 bases between the two germline ends. Germline V CDR1 and CDR2: MNHEY, SVGAGI. CDR3 residues: CASSMRGPTDTQYF. The CDR3 DNA sequence: TGTGCCAGCAGTATGCGGGGACCCACAGATACGCAGTATTTT.

CDR3 in amino acids: CASSQGPSNTEAFF. CDR3 bases: TGTGCCAGCAGCCAAGGACCCTCGAACACTGAAGCTTTCTTT. The chain recombines TRBV5-6 with TRBJ1-1; D not resolved. The CDR3 has 14 residues. Per the germline V gene, CDR1 is SGHDT and CDR2 is YYEEEE. Trimming shortened V by 4 bases and J by 1 base, and 11 bases separated the two germline ends.

V is TRBV5-4 and J is TRBJ2-7; D gene unclear. The CDR3 consists of 14 residues. Trimming took 0 bases from V and 6 from J, leaving 13 bases between them. Looked up from germline, CDR1 is SGHNT and CDR2 is YYREEE (reference sequence). The CDR3 sequence: CASSLGTTRSEQYF. The CDR3 coding sequence is TGTGCCAGCAGCTTGGGAACAACAAGGTCCGAGCAGTACTTC. Combining the CDR3 with reference TRBV5-4 and TRBJ2-7 gives the whole variable domain ETGVTQSPTHLIKTRGQQVTLRCSSQSGHNTVSWYQQALGQGPQFIFQYYREEENGRGNFPPRFSGLQFPNYSSELNVNALELDDSALYLCASSLGTTRSEQYFGPGTRLTVT.

The gene calls are TRBV7-7 and TRBJ2-5, with 8 bases fitting TRBD1. This CDR3 contains 13 residues. Trimming cost V 4 bases and J 7 bases; bases outside gene matches: 5. Germline CDR1 is SSHAT and CDR2 is FNYEAQ (reference sequence). This CDR3 is CASSSRTGGTQYF. The CDR3 region has the DNA TGTGCCAGCAGCTCTCGAACAGGGGGGACCCAGTACTTC. The whole variable domain, remainder taken from reference TRBV7-7 and TRBJ2-5, is GAGVSQSPRYKVTKRGQDVTLRCDPISSHATLYWYQQALGQGPEFLTYFNYEAQPDKSGLPSDRFSAERPEGSISTLTIQRTEQRDSAMYRCASSSRTGGTQYFGPGTRLLVL.

This clone came up once. This chain connects TRBV9 to TRBJ2-7; 10 bases are a match to TRBD1. V lost 3 bases to trimming and J lost 2 bases; unmatched junction nucleotides: 5. The CDR3 sequence is 15 residues long. Per the germline V gene, CDR1 is SGDLS and CDR2 is YYNGEE. CDR3 DNA: TGTGCCAGCAGCGGATTGACAGGGGGCACCTACGAGCAGTACTTC. It yields the protein CASSGLTGGTYEQYF.

V usage is TRBV5-1 and J usage is TRBJ1-6; D not resolved. The length of the CDR3 is 14 residues. Germline assignment: CDR1 SGHRS and CDR2 YFSETQ. V shed 2 bases and J shed 8 bases, with 11 bases lying between them. The DNA for the CDR3 is TGCGCCAGCAGCTTTGGGCAGTCGGATTCACCCCTCCACTTT. Residues: CASSFGQSDSPLHF. Full variable domain (rest looked up from reference TRBV5-1 and TRBJ1-6): KAGVTQTPRYLIKTRGQQVTLSCSPISGHRSVSWYQQTPGQGLQFLFEYFSETQRNKGNFPGRFSGRQFSNSRSEMNVSTLELGDSALYLCASSFGQSDSPLHFGNGTRLTVT.

J is TRBJ2-7 and V is TRBV5-8; no reliable D call. The CDR3 sequence is 14 residues long. The V gene lost 0 bases and the J gene lost 0 bases, with 7 bases spanning the gap. Germline loops: CDR1 SGHTS, CDR2 YDEGEE. The DNA for the CDR3 is TGTGCCAGCAGCTTGGCGGTTCCCTCCTACGAGCAGTACTTC. Its protein product is CASSLAVPSYEQYF.

The rearrangement joins TRBV6-5 to TRBJ1-1; TRBD1 might be the D (5 bases). The V gene's germline CDR1 is MNHEY and CDR2 SVGAGI. The CDR3 sequence is 16 residues long. V was shortened by 2 bases and J by 4 bases, with 17 bases between the two germline ends. CDR3: CASSYGGPQGVTEAFF. In DNA, the CDR3 is TGTGCCAGCAGTTACGGTGGTCCCCAGGGTGTCACTGAAGCTTTCTTT.

In DNA form, the CDR3 reads TGTGCCAGCAGTCTTGAGCCCAGAGTTAGCAATCAGCCCCAGCATTTT. This gives the protein CASSLEPRVSNQPQHF. V gene TRBV2 combines with J gene TRBJ1-5; D is unresolved. Germline values: CDR1 SNHLY, CDR2 FYNNEI. Trimming took off 5 bases at V and 0 bases at J, with 14 bases between the two ends. This CDR3 comprises 16 residues. Full variable domain (rest looked up from reference TRBV2 and TRBJ1-5): EPEVTQTPSHQVTQMGQEVILRCVPISNHLYFYWYRQILGQKVEFLVSFYNNEISEKSEIFDDQFSVERPDGSNFTLKIRSTKLEDSAMYFCASSLEPRVSNQPQHFGDGTRLSIL.

V gene TRBV9 combines with J gene TRBJ2-1; weak D call: TRBD2 (5 bases). The CDR3 has 15 residues. The V end lost 2 bases, the J end lost 0 bases, and 9 bases lay between the germline ends. Germline V CDR1 and CDR2: SGDLS, YYNGEE. CDR3 amino acids: CASSVSGISYNEQFF. DNA for the CDR3: TGTGCCAGCAGCGTCTCGGGGATCTCCTACAATGAGCAGTTCTTC. The variable domain in full, with the rest retrieved from reference TRBV9 and TRBJ2-1, is DSGVTQTPKHLITATGQRVTLRCSPRSGDLSVYWYQQSLDQGLQFLIQYYNGEERAKGNILERFSAQQFPDLHSELNLSSLELGDSALYFCASSVSGISYNEQFFGPGTRLTVL.

The chain joins TRBV11-3 to TRBJ1-1; D is possibly TRBD1 (5 bases). Germline V gives CDR1 SGHNT, CDR2 YENEEA. This CDR3 has 13 amino acids. V was clipped by 2 bases and J by 5 bases, with 9 bases between them. The CDR3 region is CASSLSWGTEAFF. The CDR3 nucleotides are TGTGCCAGCAGCTTATCGTGGGGGACTGAAGCTTTCTTT.

The V and J genes are TRBV19 and TRBJ2-2; 7 nucleotides match TRBD2. The CDR3 has 15 residues. After removal of 8 bases from V and 7 bases from J, the junction contained 13 bases not matched to a gene. CDR1 is LNHDA, CDR2 SQIVND, per germline (reference sequence). CDR3 DNA: TGTGCCAGTCGACCCTCCGGGACTACGGTCGGGGAGCTGTTTTTT. It is translated as CASRPSGTTVGELFF.

This rearrangement joins TRBV2 to TRBJ2-7; 9 bases are a match to TRBD1. This CDR3 region has 14 residues. Per the germline V gene, CDR1 is SNHLY and CDR2 is FYNNEI. V dropped 7 bases and J dropped 4; count of bases not matched to a gene: 8. In DNA form, the CDR3 reads TGTGCCAGCACGGCCGGGACAGGGTGGTACGAGCAGTACTTC. It codes for CASTAGTGWYEQYF. The complete variable domain, with remaining parts taken from reference TRBV2 and TRBJ2-7, reads EPEVTQTPSHQVTQMGQEVILRCVPISNHLYFYWYRQILGQKVEFLVSFYNNEISEKSEIFDDQFSVERPDGSNFTLKIRSTKLEDSAMYFCASTAGTGWYEQYFGPGTRLTVT.